The T cell receptor beta chain described here comes from a study of radiotherapy plus CTLA-4 blockade in lung cancer. Study context: Around 19% of enrolled patients responded objectively, and about 31% had disease control. Study conclusions and caveats: Reports identified early blood T cell clone dynamics, with interferon-beta, as the best response predictor. Radiotherapy plus ipilimumab was followed by expansion in blood of tumor-derived TCR clones.

In germline, CDR1 is MNHNS, CDR2 SASEGT. Losses at the gene ends were 5 bases for V and 7 bases for J; bases not matched to a gene: 13. The CDR3 has 15 residues. This table comes from immunoSEQ multiplex PCR, and its TCRdb copy is limited to in-frame clones, with some not included. The sample holds 80,000 to 100,000 clones, 75% to 90% seen once. Focal radiation was given together with CTLA-4 blockade (ipilimumab) to patients with chemo-refractory metastatic non-small-cell lung cancer. As regards this clone: The antigen is undetermined.

This sample comprised peripheral blood, obtained from a patient treated with radiotherapy plus ipilimumab. This TCR was sampled from a human donor with non-small cell lung cancer who had a partial response to radiotherapy plus ipilimumab. The chain recombines TRBV6-1 with TRBJ2-7, with TRBD2 matching over 8 bases. CDR3 DNA sequence: TGTGCCAGCAGTCCACCAGCGGGGGCCGGAGGGGAGCAGTACTTC. Encoded protein: CASSPPAGAGGEQYF.